This note documents a single TCR beta chain sequence. The antigen this receptor binds is unknown. No much larger clonotype is one base removed from it; base qualities were not supplied. Using the deep immunoSEQ assay, multiplex PCR amplified TCR CDR3 regions from genomic DNA. Extracted genomic DNA from each cell subset was distributed evenly across all wells of several immunoSEQ 96-well plates, and each plate was treated as a replicate. For sorted subsets, 200 to 250 ng of genomic DNA, equivalent to 25,000 to 35,000 T cell genomes, went into each replicate PCR. Purified libraries were measured with a Qubit 3.0 fluorometer, size-checked on a Bioanalyzer 2100, and measured again with the KAPA Library Quantification kit. Each immunoSEQ 96-well plate was sequenced on its own single-read 150-cycle Illumina NextSeq 550 flow cell. Concerning the study's data processing: Because the immunoSEQ output included only junctional sequences and no quality scores, the filtering could not be the same as the filtering used for full-length reads. Sequences were annotated with PyIR, a Python wrapper for IgBLAST v1.9, using IMGT germline references to assign V/J genes and CDR3. Reads with weak V/J assignments (E-value above 1e-6), missing CDR3, stop codons, out-of-frame junctions, or ambiguous translated residues were removed. V3J clonotypes were defined by identical inferred V gene, J gene, and CDR3 amino acid sequence. The percentage overlap between two repertoires was calculated by dividing the number of shared unique clonotypes by the size of the smaller repertoire. RTK rarefaction, the Chao1 estimator, and Recon v2.1 estimates of unobserved clonotypes were used to assess repertoire richness. Generation probabilities for all TCRbeta clonotypes obtained by the gDNA method from a few donors were computed using OLGA. Held by TCRdb, this immuneACCESS table contains in-frame sequences only and omits some clones. Under half of the omission traces to an unresolved V gene where checked; the cause of the rest is unknown. The V and J calls and clone size were taken over from that table, and D and trimming were inferred from the DNA. The sample table lists around 700,000 clones, about 91% of them with a count of one. Approximately 24% of the sample goes to the ten largest clones.

CD8 naive samples were obtained by positive selection for CCR7 among CD45RO-negative cells, yielding a CD45RA+CCR7+ population from which TemRA cells were excluded. The donors were healthy, HIV-negative adults with no recently reported acute infections or vaccinations. All donors were Caucasian adults living in Nashville, Tennessee, USA. Blood was obtained by leukapheresis, after which PBMCs were separated by Ficoll-Histopaque density gradient centrifugation and cryopreserved in liquid nitrogen vapor phase. Purity and quantity of every magnetically sorted T cell population were checked by analytical flow cytometry. Each sorted fraction had its genomic DNA isolated and then quantified by UV absorbance on a Nanodrop 2000c. These data originate in a study of shared clonotypes between healthy human individuals (dated by TCRdb to the early 2020s). Background on the whole study: The cohort comprised two women and a few men aged 18 to 49 years. For each donor, CD4 naive and CD4 memory were each run on three plates, CD8 naive on two plates, and CD8 memory on one plate. Blood TCR repertoires of a handful of healthy adults were deeply sequenced to estimate repertoire size and the extent of clonotype sharing between individuals. Different laboratories and diverse techniques were used to prepare libraries and sequence TCR repertoires, to increase sequencing depth and limit assay-specific biases. Per donor, leukapheresis produced somewhere between about 0.8 and 9 billion PBMCs.

Study-level results and caveats: The small number of donors limited the genetic and exposure-history diversity represented. Sampling was restricted to blood, and TCR repertoires in tissue are likely to differ from TCR repertoires in blood. Pairwise subsampling indicated that sequencing depth was expected to affect the degree of clonotype sharing among donors. When four donors were compared, the shared fraction of clonotypes was approximately 5% for naive CD4, over 3% for naive CD8, 2.3% for memory CD4, and about 0.36% for memory CD8. Estimated clonotype richness was generally larger for naive than for memory subsets. Rarefaction of sorted-subset datasets indicated incomplete sequencing despite the large sequencing depth. Clonotypes shared by all four sorted-subset donors showed higher generation probabilities than non-shared clonotypes.

From a lookup of the germline V gene, CDR1 and CDR2 are SGHAT and FQNNGV. Trimming takes 1 base from V and 8 bases from J, and the germline ends sit 6 bases apart. CDR3 length: 11 amino acids, cysteine to phenylalanine. The kept DNA is CDR3 alone, 33 bases in frame from the first base. This receptor was identified in a man under 40 in good health. The sample was naive CD8+ T cells sorted from blood. The cell subset or site tag for this specimen amounts to: CD45RA+CCR7+. The chain is encoded by TRBV11-2 joined to TRBJ2-7; the D gene identity is not certain. The sequenced DNA: TGTGCCAGCAGCTTAGTGGGGAAGCAGTACTTC. This is translated as CASSLVGKQYF.